This T cell receptor beta chain was found in a study of technical replicates of blood from a few donors. Libraries were prepared by immunoSEQ multiplex PCR; TCRdb keeps only in-frame clonotypes and omits some of them. The sample carries 75,000 or so clones, about 92% recorded once. The specimen was T cells isolated from PBMCs. This receptor was identified in a human donor in good health.

The CDR3 DNA is TGTGCCACCGAGGGGGGGGTGGATGGCTACACCTTC. The encoded protein is CATEGGVDGYTF. The chain joins TRBV6-1 to TRBJ1-2, with D maybe TRBD1 (6 bases). The germline V gene encodes CDR1 MNHNS and CDR2 SASEGT. The V and J ends lost 10 bases and 6 bases respectively, with 15 bases between them. The CDR3 has 12 amino acids.